A single sample gave rise to the 22 T cell receptor beta chains below, sequenced in a study of human thymus T cells (TCRdb year 2020). The protocol used for the library was the immunoSEQ multiplex PCR assay. TCRdb's version of the immuneACCESS table is confined to in-frame rearrangements and falls short of the full clone set. An unresolved V gene accounts for under half of the shortfall where checked; the remainder is of unknown origin. Counted in this sample were over 35,000 clones; about 94% of them appeared once. Roughly 0.13% of the sample comes from the top ten. What was sequenced was blood. These receptors all come from a boy under two years old with a congenital heart defect but otherwise immunologically healthy.

V usage is TRBV10-3 and J usage is TRBJ2-4; D gene ambiguous. V was pared by 0 bases and J by 12 bases, with 21 bases between. This CDR3 has 16 residues. Germline CDR1 reads ENHRY; CDR2 reads SYGVKD. The CDR3 is CAISESIFSGGLNQYF. Here the CDR3 DNA reads TGTGCCATCAGTGAGTCGATCTTTTCTGGCGGCCTAAATCAGTACTTC.

The chain couples TRBV10-1 to TRBJ2-1; 10 bases are a match to TRBD2. This CDR3 is built from 16 residues. The V segment lost 6 bases and the J segment 10 bases; nucleotides outside the gene matches: 15. Germline lookup yields CDR1 WNHNN and CDR2 SYGVQD (reference sequence). CDR3 sequence reads: CASSPGLQTSGFEQFF. For the CDR3, the DNA is TGCGCCAGCAGCCCCGGCCTCCAGACTAGCGGGTTCGAGCAGTTCTTC.

The chain joins TRBV4-1 to TRBJ2-2, with TRBD2 as a possible D gene (5 bases). V lost 6 bases to trimming and J lost 4 bases, with 15 bases between them. This CDR3 contains 15 residues. CDR1 and CDR2 (germline): MGHRA, YSYEKL. The CDR3 region is CASSPLGGPTGELFF. CDR3 DNA sequence: TGCGCCAGCAGTCCCCTCGGCGGGCCCACCGGGGAGCTGTTTTTT.

The chain combines TRBV5-1 with TRBJ2-1; D unclear. Trimming stripped 0 bases from V and 0 bases from J, with 4 bases between. The CDR3 length is 14 residues. Germline assignment: CDR1 SGHRS and CDR2 YFSETQ. DNA for the CDR3: TGCGCCAGCAGCTTGGACAACTCCTACAATGAGCAGTTCTTC. Encoded protein: CASSLDNSYNEQFF. Complete variable domain (other parts from reference TRBV5-1 and TRBJ2-1): KAGVTQTPRYLIKTRGQQVTLSCSPISGHRSVSWYQQTPGQGLQFLFEYFSETQRNKGNFPGRFSGRQFSNSRSEMNVSTLELGDSALYLCASSLDNSYNEQFFGPGTRLTVL.

The chain links TRBV9 to TRBJ2-1, with 14 bases fitting TRBD2. V lost 4 bases and J lost 0; bases outside the gene matches: 9. The V gene's germline CDR1 is SGDLS and CDR2 YYNGEE. CDR3 length: 19 amino acids. Here the CDR3 reads CASSFRTSGGPSSYNEQFF. The CDR3 nucleotides read TGTGCCAGCAGCTTTAGGACTAGCGGGGGGCCGAGCTCCTACAATGAGCAGTTCTTC. The whole variable domain, remainder taken from reference TRBV9 and TRBJ2-1, is DSGVTQTPKHLITATGQRVTLRCSPRSGDLSVYWYQQSLDQGLQFLIQYYNGEERAKGNILERFSAQQFPDLHSELNLSSLELGDSALYFCASSFRTSGGPSSYNEQFFGPGTRLTVL.

The chain couples TRBV7-9 to TRBJ2-5; no definite D call. This CDR3 is built from 14 residues. The V gene lost 1 base and the J gene lost 1 base, with 7 bases spanning the gap. Germline CDR1 is SEHNR and CDR2 is FQNEAQ (reference sequence). Here the CDR3 reads CASSLVNSQETQYF. The CDR3 DNA reads as TGTGCCAGCAGCTTAGTTAACAGCCAAGAGACCCAGTACTTC.

The chain recombines TRBV7-9 with TRBJ2-1; 9 bases fit TRBD2. CDR1 is SEHNR, CDR2 FQNEAQ, per germline (reference sequence). The length of the CDR3 is 18 residues. V dropped 8 bases and J dropped 0; count of bases not matched to a gene: 14. The CDR3 nucleotides are TGTGCCAGCGATGTCATAGCGGGGGCCGGAGGCTCCTACAATGAGCAGTTCTTC. It codes for CASDVIAGAGGSYNEQFF. The whole variable domain, remainder taken from reference TRBV7-9 and TRBJ2-1, is DTGVSQNPRHKITKRGQNVTFRCDPISEHNRLYWYRQTLGQGPEFLTYFQNEAQLEKSRLLSDRFSAERPKGSFSTLEIQRTEQGDSAMYLCASDVIAGAGGSYNEQFFGPGTRLTVL.

CDR3 bases: TGTGCCAGCAGTGCTCTAGCGGGGGCCTACGAGCAGTACTTC. Amino acid sequence: CASSALAGAYEQYF. The V call is TRBV6-1, the J call TRBJ2-7, with 10 bases fitting TRBD2. The CDR3 spans 14 residues. Per germline, CDR1 MNHNS and CDR2 SASEGT. J gave up 2 bases and V 4 bases, and 2 bases lay outside the gene matches.

The chain is built from TRBV28 and TRBJ1-6; no clear D. The V and J ends lost 2 bases and 5 bases respectively, with 7 bases between them. Looked up from germline, CDR1 is MDHEN and CDR2 is SYDVKM. The CDR3 runs to 14 residues. CDR3 region: CASSLQKNNSPLHF. The CDR3 DNA sequence: TGTGCCAGCAGTTTACAAAAAAATAATTCACCCCTCCACTTT.

With respect to this clone: At one boundary the junction diverges from the germline segment, which might be a read error. V usage is TRBV29-1 and J usage is TRBJ2-5; weak D call: TRBD2 (5 bases). The CDR3 sequence is 11 residues long. Germline values: CDR1 SQVTM, CDR2 ANQGSEA. CDR3 in DNA: TGTGGATGGAGGCGCCAAGAGACCCAGTACTTC. Translating it yields CGWRRQETQYF.

The genes are TRBV28 and TRBJ1-2; 7 positions match TRBD1. Per germline, CDR1 MDHEN and CDR2 SYDVKM. This CDR3 has 13 amino acids. V shed 5 bases and J 4 bases; nucleotides not matched to a gene: 4. This CDR3 reads CASSQGQSYGYTF. The CDR3 bases are TGTGCCAGCAGTCAGGGACAGTCCTATGGCTACACCTTC.

The genes are TRBV7-9 and TRBJ2-5, with TRBD2 identical over 14 bases. Germline V gene sequence: CDR1 SEHNR, CDR2 FQNEAQ (reference sequence). The CDR3 is 18 amino acids. Trimming cost V 5 bases and J 4 bases; bases outside gene matches: 12. CDR3 amino acids: CASSLTGTSGGGPETQYF. Written as DNA, the CDR3 is TGTGCCAGCAGCCTGACCGGGACTAGCGGGGGTGGTCCAGAGACCCAGTACTTC.

The genes are TRBV30 and TRBJ2-7; D is undetermined. Trimming took off 4 bases at V and 2 bases at J, with 9 bases between the two ends. The CDR3 runs to 12 residues. Germline CDR1 GTSNPN, CDR2 SVGIG (reference sequence). The chain's CDR3 is CAWINSAYEQYF. In nucleotides, the CDR3 is TGTGCCTGGATCAACAGTGCCTACGAGCAGTACTTC.

This chain joins TRBV5-6 and TRBJ2-3; 8 positions match TRBD1. V trimming: 5 bases; J trimming: 1 base; junction bases outside the gene matches: 6. From germline, CDR1 is SGHDT and CDR2 YYEEEE. The CDR3 consists of 15 residues. The CDR3 DNA sequence: TGTGCCAGCAGAACAGCGGACAGGGGCACAGATACGCAGTATTTT. Amino acid sequence: CASRTADRGTDTQYF.

The V call is TRBV7-8, the J call TRBJ2-7; D not certain. Germline-derived CDR1 and CDR2 are SGHVS and FQNEAQ. The CDR3 is made up of 13 amino acids. Trimming shortened V by 3 bases and J by 0 bases, and 6 bases separated the two germline ends. The CDR3 DNA follows: TGTGCCAGCAGCTTCCGACACTCCTACGAGCAGTACTTC. This translates into CASSFRHSYEQYF.

The V call is TRBV4-1, the J call TRBJ2-7, with TRBD2 matching 9 bases. This CDR3 is built from 15 residues. V lost 1 base, J lost 1 base, and 2 bases stayed unmatched. Germline V CDR1 and CDR2: MGHRA, YSYEKL. CDR3 nucleotide sequence: TGCGCCAGCAGCCAAGTGACTAGCGGATCCTACGAGCAGTACTTC. Residues: CASSQVTSGSYEQYF.

CDR3 residues: CSVAGQVQETQYF. In DNA form, the CDR3 reads TGCAGCGTTGCCGGACAGGTCCAAGAGACCCAGTACTTC. The gene calls are TRBV29-1 and TRBJ2-5; 7 bases are shared with TRBD1. V trimming: 4 bases; J trimming: 1 base; junction bases outside the gene matches: 3. The CDR3 sequence is 13 residues long. Germline V CDR1 and CDR2: SQVTM, ANQGSEA. Complete variable domain (other parts from reference TRBV29-1 and TRBJ2-5): SAVISQKPSRDICQRGTSLTIQCQVDSQVTMMFWYRQQPGQSLTLIATANQGSEATYESGFVIDKFPISRPNLTFSTLTVSNMSPEDSSIYLCSVAGQVQETQYFGPGTRLLVL.

The J gene is TRBJ2-5, the V gene TRBV6-6; TRBD2 matches at 14 bases. Germline CDR1 reads MNHNY; CDR2 reads SVGAGI (reference sequence). V was pared by 4 bases and J by 4 bases, with 5 bases of the junction left unmatched. CDR3 length: 16 residues. CDR3 protein: CASSSLGLAGVETQYF. In DNA form, the CDR3 reads TGTGCCAGCAGTTCCCTGGGACTAGCGGGGGTAGAGACCCAGTACTTC.

The V and J genes are TRBV5-6 and TRBJ2-3, with TRBD1 as a possible D gene (5 bases). Trimming removed 4 bases at V and 5 bases at J, with 5 bases between. The CDR3 consists of 11 residues. Per the germline V gene, CDR1 is SGHDT and CDR2 is YYEEEE. The CDR3 region has the DNA TGTGCCAGCAGCCAGGGAGATACGCAGTATTTT. Its translation is CASSQGDTQYF.

CDR3 loop: CAIPLTANTGELFF. The CDR3 DNA reads as TGTGCCATACCCCTCACTGCGAACACCGGGGAGCTGTTTTTT. The J gene is TRBJ2-2, the V gene TRBV7-8; D remains ambiguous. CDR1 and CDR2 (germline): SGHVS, FQNEAQ. Trimming stripped 10 bases from V and 0 bases from J, with 12 bases between. The CDR3 is 14 amino acids.

The gene calls are TRBV10-3 and TRBJ2-1, with 10 positions matching TRBD2. The length of the CDR3 is 15 residues. The trim removed 6 bases at V and 7 bases at J, leaving 9 bases unmatched. The germline CDR1 and CDR2 sequences are ENHRY and SYGVKD. The CDR3 nucleotides read TGTGCCATCAGCGGGGCTAGCGGGGGAGTAAATGAGCAGTTCTTC. Translated: CAISGASGGVNEQFF.

A word on this clone: The same CDR3 also results from other DNA sequences found in this sample. This chain connects TRBV7-2 to TRBJ1-4, with D possibly matching TRBD1 (5 bases). The V end lost 8 bases, the J end lost 5 bases, and 18 bases lay between the germline ends. This CDR3 is 15 amino acids long. The germline V gene has CDR1 SGHTA and CDR2 FQGNSA. The CDR3 reads CASALRQGRNEKLFF. The CDR3 DNA reads as TGTGCCAGCGCTCTAAGGCAGGGAAGAAATGAAAAACTGTTTTTT.